These 21 T cell receptor beta chains share one sample of origin, sequenced in a study of T cells in Graves' hyperthyroidism and ophthalmopathy. Amplified regions were TCR beta CDR3 sequences from RNA transcripts. First-round RT-PCR of the TCR CDR3 relied on the HTBI primer set. TCRdb independently ran MiXCR on the multiplex PCR reads; one entry per CDR3 protein. The repertoire holds about 540,000 distinct CDR3 sequences, around 42% seen once, with about 8.2% in the top ten. Sample: peripheral blood or thyroid tissue (not recorded which). The receptors were gathered from a woman younger than 30 with Graves' hyperthyroidism.

The chain uses TRBV15 and TRBJ2-7; D may be TRBD2 (6 bases). The V gene's germline CDR1 is LNHNV and CDR2 YYDKDF (reference sequence). The CDR3 contains 18 residues. Trimming removed 3 bases at V and 2 bases at J, with 23 bases between. This chain's CDR3 is CATSSYPPWIAETYEQYF. The CDR3 coding sequence is TGTGCCACCAGCAGTTATCCGCCCTGGATAGCGGAGACCTACGAGCAGTACTTC.

Notes on this clonotype: A read error is likely, as this CDR3 ends without the conserved phenylalanine or tryptophan. The V and J genes are TRBV7-1 and TRBJ1-2; TRBD1 matches at 8 bases. TRBV7-1 is marked as an open reading frame, function uncertain. J was trimmed by 4 bases and V by 5 bases; bases with no gene match: 9. CDR3 size: 15 residues. CDR3 residues: CASSSAWQGAYGYTL. In DNA, the CDR3 is TGTGCCAGCAGCAGCGCTTGGCAGGGGGCCTATGGCTACACCTTG.

The chain uses TRBV9 and TRBJ1-6; D remains ambiguous. This CDR3 region has 15 residues. CDR1 is SGDLS, CDR2 YYNGEE, per germline. V lost 0 bases, J lost 4 bases, and 8 bases lay in between. The CDR3 DNA reads TGTGCCAGCAGCGTAGAGGCAGCATATAATTCACCCCTCCACTTT. Its protein is CASSVEAAYNSPLHF.

The CDR3 sequence: CSFSLAYTGELFF. CDR3 in DNA: TGCAGCTTTTCGCTAGCGTACACCGGGGAGCTGTTTTTT. The rearrangement links TRBV29-1 to TRBJ2-2; D is perhaps TRBD2 (6 bases). Germline CDR1 reads SQVTM; CDR2 reads ANQGSEA. The CDR3 contains 13 residues. V lost 8 bases and J lost 3, with 13 bases in between.

The chain recombines TRBV11-2 with TRBJ2-7; D gene ambiguous. Germline V gene sequence: CDR1 SGHAT, CDR2 FQNNGV. The CDR3 is 14 amino acids. V lost 1 base to trimming and J lost 2 bases, with 9 bases between them. This chain's CDR3 is CASSLGIGPYEQYF. The DNA for the CDR3 is TGTGCCAGCAGCTTAGGTATAGGGCCCTACGAGCAGTACTTC.

The chain couples TRBV29-1 to TRBJ2-2, with D possibly matching TRBD2 (5 bases). This CDR3 contains 15 residues. Between the trimmed V and J ends, which lost 7 bases and 0 bases, there was a span of 15 bases. Germline V CDR1 and CDR2: SQVTM, ANQGSEA. DNA for the CDR3: TGCAGCGCACGACCGGAGGCGGCGAACACCGGGGAGCTGTTTTTT. It yields the protein CSARPEAANTGELFF.

The V gene is TRBV10-3, the J gene TRBJ2-7; 7 nucleotides line up with TRBD1. From germline, CDR1 is ENHRY and CDR2 SYGVKD. The CDR3 extends over 15 amino acids. The junction had 12 bases not matched to a gene; V was cut back by 10 bases and J by 0 bases. The CDR3 reads CASSRGQALSYEQYF. In nucleotides, the CDR3 is TGTGCCAGCTCACGCGGACAGGCCCTCTCCTACGAGCAGTACTTC.

Regarding this clonotype: The germline gene is not matched at one end of the junction; a read error may be the cause. CDR3 amino acids: CASSEARFYDYTF. Written as DNA, the CDR3 is TGTGCCAGCAGTGAAGCCAGATTTTATGACTACACCTTC. V usage is TRBV2 and J usage is TRBJ1-2; no clear D gene. Germline V gene data show CDR1 as SNHLY and CDR2 as FYNNEI. The CDR3 is 13 residues long.

The rearrangement uses TRBV6-1 and TRBJ1-3; D is perhaps TRBD1 (5 bases). The V gene lost 6 bases and the J gene lost 2 bases, with 32 bases spanning the gap. Germline loops: CDR1 MNHNS, CDR2 SASEGT. The CDR3 consists of 21 residues. The CDR3 DNA reads as TGTGCCAGCAGCGAATATTTCCGGGACGGAGCTGCCTTGGCCACTGGAAACACCATATATTTT. Amino acids: CASSEYFRDGAALATGNTIYF.

The rearrangement joins TRBV19 to TRBJ1-4, with 7 bases lining up with TRBD1. V was pared by 5 bases and J by 7 bases, with 13 bases of the junction left unmatched. Germline lookup yields CDR1 LNHDA and CDR2 SQIVND (reference sequence). There are 16 residues in the CDR3. The CDR3 here is CASSPGQPPKGEKLFF. CDR3 nucleotide sequence: TGTGCCAGTAGTCCGGGACAGCCCCCAAAGGGTGAAAAACTGTTTTTT.

This clonotype was observed once. J is TRBJ1-2 and V is TRBV24-1; D perhaps matches TRBD1 (5 bases). CDR3 length equals 16 residues. The V gene lost 7 bases and the J gene lost 0 bases, with 17 bases spanning the gap. Germline CDR1 and CDR2: KGHDR and SFDVKD. The CDR3 region is CATSVQGGASNYGYTF. The CDR3 DNA follows: TGTGCCACCAGCGTCCAGGGAGGGGCTTCTAACTATGGCTACACCTTC.

J is TRBJ2-7 and V is TRBV7-8; 11 bases fit TRBD1. The V segment lost 5 bases and the J segment 5 bases; nucleotides outside the gene matches: 5. Germline-derived CDR1 and CDR2 are SGHVS and FQNEAQ. The CDR3 contains 14 residues. This CDR3 reads CASSTGQGANEQYF. The CDR3 DNA follows: TGTGCCAGCAGCACCGGACAGGGGGCCAACGAGCAGTACTTC.

On this clonotype itself: At one end the junction does not follow the germline gene, possibly because of a read error. The chain links TRBV2 to TRBJ1-2; no clear D gene. Germline assignment: CDR1 SNHLY and CDR2 FYNNEI. This CDR3 region has 13 residues. CDR3 protein: CASSEGLNYGYTF. The DNA of the CDR3 is TGTGCCAGCAGCGAAGGGTTAAACTATGGCTACACCTTC. Full variable domain (rest looked up from reference TRBV2 and TRBJ1-2): EPEVTQTPSHQVTQMGQEVILRCVPISNHLYFYWYRQILGQKVEFLVSFYNNEISEKSEIFDDQFSVERPDGSNFTLKIRSTKLEDSAMYFCASSEGLNYGYTFGSGTRLTVV.

The chain has TRBV20-1 and TRBJ1-4; TRBD1 matches 9 bases. The CDR3 is 14 amino acids. V was pared by 1 base and J by 8 bases, with 5 bases of the junction left unmatched. Germline V gene data show CDR1 as DFQATT and CDR2 as SNEGSKA (reference sequence). The CDR3, as DNA: TGCAGTGCTAGAGCACAGGGGGCGGGAGAAAAACTGTTTTTT. Its translation: CSARAQGAGEKLFF.

Concerning this clonotype itself: Sequence at one end of the junction differs from germline and may be a read error. This chain links TRBV7-2 with TRBJ2-7, with 9 bases matching TRBD2. Per germline, CDR1 SGHTA and CDR2 FQGNSA. There are 15 residues in the CDR3. The CDR3 here is CASSFSGGRSYEQYF. DNA of the CDR3: TGCGCCAGCAGCTTTAGCGGGGGCCGCTCCTACGAGCAGTACTTC.

This clonotype was observed a handful of times. The chain is built from TRBV7-8 and TRBJ1-1, with D perhaps matching TRBD1 (5 bases). Germline V gives CDR1 SGHVS, CDR2 FQNEAQ. Trimming left V 6 bases short and J 4 bases short, with 15 bases between. The CDR3 totals 14 residues. Written as DNA, the CDR3 is TGTGCCAGCAGATTTTCAGGGCTGAGCACTGAAGCTTTCTTT. As protein: CASRFSGLSTEAFF.

This chain connects TRBV7-8 to TRBJ1-2; 12 nucleotides agree with TRBD1. This CDR3 is 16 amino acids long. V gave up 3 bases and J gave up 4 bases; unmatched junction bases: 6. Germline CDR1 reads SGHVS; CDR2 reads FQNEAQ. The CDR3 DNA sequence: TGTGCCAGCAGCTTGGGGACAGGGGGCGCGAGCTATGGCTACACCTTC. It yields the protein CASSLGTGGASYGYTF.

V usage is TRBV2 and J usage is TRBJ1-1, with a tentative D call TRBD1 (5 bases). CDR3 length equals 13 residues. With 2 bases removed from V and 10 bases from J, the gap between germline ends came to 14 bases. CDR1 is SNHLY, CDR2 FYNNEI, per germline. This CDR3 is CASSEWVGGVAFF. Written as DNA, the CDR3 is TGTGCCAGCAGTGAATGGGTGGGGGGGGTAGCTTTCTTT.

This sequence joins TRBV2 and TRBJ1-1; 8 bases align to TRBD1. The CDR3 is made up of 13 amino acids. Germline V lookup: CDR1 SNHLY, CDR2 FYNNEI. V lost 3 bases and J lost 7; bases outside the gene matches: 4. The CDR3 nucleotides read TGTGCCAGCAGTGACAGGACAGGGATTGAAGCTTTCTTT. As protein: CASSDRTGIEAFF.

Many counts were recorded for this clonotype. This chain joins TRBV9 and TRBJ1-2; D gene unclear. Germline V CDR1 and CDR2: SGDLS, YYNGEE. The length of the CDR3 is 10 residues. The V and J ends lost 3 bases and 8 bases respectively, with 5 bases between them. The CDR3 is CASSGEGYTF. CDR3 coding DNA: TGTGCCAGCAGCGGTGAGGGCTACACCTTC.

This clonotype came up a few times. This chain links TRBV2 with TRBJ2-2, with D perhaps TRBD2 (6 bases). The germline gives CDR1 SNHLY, CDR2 FYNNEI. V lost 5 bases and J 1 base, leaving 11 bases between the germline ends. CDR3 size: 15 residues. CDR3 amino acids: CASSPRTKNTGELFF. CDR3 nucleotides: TGTGCCAGCAGTCCTCGGACTAAGAACACCGGGGAGCTGTTTTTT.